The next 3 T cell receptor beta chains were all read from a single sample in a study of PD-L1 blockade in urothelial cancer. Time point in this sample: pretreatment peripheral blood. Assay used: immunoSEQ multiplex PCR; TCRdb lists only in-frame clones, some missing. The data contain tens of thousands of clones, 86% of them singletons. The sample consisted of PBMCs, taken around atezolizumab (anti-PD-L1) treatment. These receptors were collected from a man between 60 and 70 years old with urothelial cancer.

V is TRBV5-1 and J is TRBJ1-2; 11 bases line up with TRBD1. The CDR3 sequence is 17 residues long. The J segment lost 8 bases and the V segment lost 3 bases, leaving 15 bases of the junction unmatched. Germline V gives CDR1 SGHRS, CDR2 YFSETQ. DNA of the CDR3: TGCGCCAGCAGCTATTCAACGAGGGACAGGGGGGGAGGGGGCTACACCTTC. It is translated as CASSYSTRDRGGGGYTF.

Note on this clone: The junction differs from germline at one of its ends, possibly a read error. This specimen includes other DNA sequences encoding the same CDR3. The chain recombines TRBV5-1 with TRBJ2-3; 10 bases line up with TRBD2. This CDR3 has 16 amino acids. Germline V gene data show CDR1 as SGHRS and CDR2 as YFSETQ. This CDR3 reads CASSPGEAGGTDTQYF. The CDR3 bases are TGCGCCAGCAGCCCAGGGGAAGCGGGGGGGACAGATACACAGTATTTT.

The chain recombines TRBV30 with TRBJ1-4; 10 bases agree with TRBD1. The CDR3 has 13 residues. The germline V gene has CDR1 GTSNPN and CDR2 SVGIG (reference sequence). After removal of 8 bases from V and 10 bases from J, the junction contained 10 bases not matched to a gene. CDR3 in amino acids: CAAAGQGTVKLFF. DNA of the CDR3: TGTGCCGCCGCGGGACAGGGGACGGTAAAACTGTTTTTT.